The entry that follows covers one T cell receptor beta chain sequence. During its preparation, the TCRbeta library received unique molecular identifiers. A single record per CDR3 protein comes from TCRdb applying MiXCR to the PCR reads. The sample lists around 200,000 distinct CDR3 sequences, roughly 6.8% occurring once. This specimen comes from a study of T-cell reconstitution after alpha-beta-depleted transplantation in children. Germline loops: CDR1 DFQATT, CDR2 SNEGSKA (reference sequence). The CDR3 consists of 15 residues. V lost 6 bases, J lost 7 bases, and 22 bases lay in between. The receptor was derived from a human donor who donated a stem cell graft to a child with Wiskott-Aldrich syndrome. Material: PBMCs from the stem cell graft donor, obtained from the stem cell graft. V and J are TRBV20-1 and TRBJ2-1, with D unresolved. The CDR3 spells CSARRDSLTLNEQFF. In DNA form, the CDR3 reads TGCAGTGCCCGCCGAGACTCGCTAACTTTAAATGAGCAGTTCTTC.